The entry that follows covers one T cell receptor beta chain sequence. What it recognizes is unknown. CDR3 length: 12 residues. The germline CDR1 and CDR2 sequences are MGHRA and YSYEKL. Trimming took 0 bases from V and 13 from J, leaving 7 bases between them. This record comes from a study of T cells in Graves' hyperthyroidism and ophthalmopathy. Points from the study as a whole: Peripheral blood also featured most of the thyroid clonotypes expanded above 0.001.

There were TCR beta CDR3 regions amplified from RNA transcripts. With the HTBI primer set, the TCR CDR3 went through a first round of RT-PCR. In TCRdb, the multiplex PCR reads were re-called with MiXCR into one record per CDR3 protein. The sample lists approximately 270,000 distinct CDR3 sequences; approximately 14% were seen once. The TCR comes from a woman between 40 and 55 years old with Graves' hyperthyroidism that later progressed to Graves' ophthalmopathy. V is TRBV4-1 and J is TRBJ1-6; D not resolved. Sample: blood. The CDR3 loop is CASSQDVLPLHF. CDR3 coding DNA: TGCGCCAGCAGCCAAGACGTACTTCCCCTCCACTTT.